The table lists the clone carrying this TCR beta chain with a few counts. Preparation of the TCRbeta library used unique molecular identifiers. From the PCR reads, TCRdb called clonotypes with MiXCR, one entry per CDR3 protein. The data show some 520,000 distinct CDR3 sequences, around a third seen once. These data belong to a study of T-cell reconstitution after alpha-beta-depleted transplantation in children. Sample: PBMCs from the stem cell graft donor, taken from the stem cell graft. This sequence originates from a human donor who donated a stem cell graft to a child with aplastic anemia.

CDR3 nucleotide sequence: TGCAGCGTTGAAGTGACGGCAGCCTATGGCTACACCTTC. This codes for CSVEVTAAYGYTF. V is TRBV29-1 and J is TRBJ1-2, with no clear D. CDR3 length equals 13 residues. The ends were cut back, 1 base at V and 4 bases at J, with 10 bases in the middle. Germline V gives CDR1 SQVTM, CDR2 ANQGSEA.